Listed below are T cell receptor beta chains from one sample, sequenced in a study of T cells after posttransplantation cyclophosphamide. Some clones are missing from TCRdb's copy, which holds only in-frame ones; the method was immunoSEQ multiplex PCR. The sample contains more than 30,000 clones, just over 90% of which appear only once. The sample comprised naive CD4+ T cells sorted from PBMCs. The receptors come from a woman aged 60 to 75 in good health, CMV-negative, and a related stem cell transplant donor. The CDR3 runs from the conserved cysteine through the conserved F or W. A D gene is named only where the DNA matches it firmly. A clone size is listed for some rows: how often the clone was seen (once, few, many), or a class if it is expanded.

D,V,size,J,DNA,CDR3
TRBD1,TRBV5-1,once,TRBJ2-7,TGCGCCAGCAGCTTGGGACAGGGGGTCTACGAGCAGTACTTC,CASSLGQGVYEQYF
NA,TRBV25-1,NA,TRBJ2-7,TGTGCCAGCAGTGTTGCAGGGGGGTACGAGCAGTACTTC,CASSVAGGYEQYF
NA,TRBV11-2,NA,TRBJ2-3,TGTGCCAGCAGCTCCGTCCGGGACTCCTTTAGAACGCAGTATTTT,CASSSVRDSFRTQYF
NA,TRBV4-1,NA,TRBJ1-5,TGCGCCAGCAGCCTCGAGAGCAATCAGCCCCAGCATTTT,CASSLESNQPQHF
NA,TRBV5-4,NA,TRBJ2-2,TGTGCCAGCAGCTTGGGGCCCGGGAGAGACACCGGGGAGCTGTTTTTT,CASSLGPGRDTGELFF
TRBD2,TRBV15,once,TRBJ2-7,TGTGCCACCAGCAGAGATAAACTAGCGGGGGAAATCGTCTACGAGCAGTACTTC,CATSRDKLAGEIVYEQYF
NA,TRBV27,NA,TRBJ2-7,TGTGCCAGCAGTTTATCAGCGCGAAGCTCCTACGAGCAGTACTTC,CASSLSARSSYEQYF
NA,TRBV2,NA,TRBJ2-5,TGTGCCAGCAGCGACTTGGCGGAGTGGGAGACCCAGTACTTC,CASSDLAEWETQYF
TRBD2,TRBV7-8,NA,TRBJ2-3,TGTGCCAGCAGCTCCAAGGGGGTAGCGGGAACCTCTATTACGCAGTATTTT,CASSSKGVAGTSITQYF
NA,TRBV12-5,NA,TRBJ2-1,TGTGCTAGTGGTTTTACAAACTCGGGTTACAATGAGCAGTTCTTC,CASGFTNSGYNEQFF
TRBD2,TRBV18,once,TRBJ2-3,TGTGCCAGCTCACTTAGCGGGGGATCAGATACGCAGTATTTT,CASSLSGGSDTQYF
NA,TRBV6-5,NA,TRBJ1-3,TGTGCCAGCAGTTACTCGATGAAGAGGCCAAACACCATATATTTT,CASSYSMKRPNTIYF
NA,TRBV5-1,NA,TRBJ2-2,TGCGCCAGCAGCTTGGGTCGGGGGACGAACACCGGGGAGCTGTTTTTT,CASSLGRGTNTGELFF
NA,TRBV9,NA,TRBJ2-1,TGTGCCAGCAGCGTTAGAGGCGGTGAGCAGTTCTTC,CASSVRGGEQFF
NA,TRBV7-2,NA,TRBJ1-5,TGTGCCAGCAGCCGCGGTAATGAGCCCCAGCATTTT,CASSRGNEPQHF
NA,TRBV6-5,NA,TRBJ1-2,TGTGCCAGCATGGCGGGAGACGCTAACTATGGCTACACCTTC,CASMAGDANYGYTF
NA,TRBV27,NA,TRBJ1-5,TGTGCCAGCAGTCCCAGGGGACGTCAGCCCCAGCATTTT,CASSPRGRQPQHF
TRBD2,TRBV5-4,NA,TRBJ2-2,TGTGCCAGCAGCTTGAAACTAGCGGGAGTCTCCACCGGGGAGCTGTTTTTT,CASSLKLAGVSTGELFF
TRBD2,TRBV28,NA,TRBJ2-1,TGTGCCAGCAGTTTAGCGGGAGCAAGGAATGAGCAGTTCTTC,CASSLAGARNEQFF
TRBD1,TRBV30,NA,TRBJ1-2,TGTGCCTGGACGCCTTCTCTAGGGGGCTGGGGCTACACCTTC,CAWTPSLGGWGYTF
NA,TRBV6-5,once,TRBJ2-5,TGTGCCAGCAGTTACCAGACAGGACGGTACCAAGAGACCCAGTACTTC,CASSYQTGRYQETQYF
TRBD2,TRBV6-5,NA,TRBJ2-3,TGTGCCAGCAGTTACTCCCCGACTAGCGGGGGGCGCTATTTT,CASSYSPTSGGRYF
NA,TRBV27,NA,TRBJ1-4,TGTGCCAGCAGTTCCGCAGGGGCAGGCGATGAAAAACTGTTTTTT,CASSSAGAGDEKLFF
NA,TRBV29-1,NA,TRBJ2-2,TGCAGCGTTGAAGAGTTCCGGGGCGGGGAGCTGTTTTTT,CSVEEFRGGELFF
NA,TRBV6-5,NA,TRBJ2-7,TGTGCCAGCAGTTCCTACAGGGAACACGAGCAGTACTTC,CASSSYREHEQYF
TRBD1,TRBV27,NA,TRBJ1-2,TGTGCCAGCAGTTCAAAACCCACGGACAGGGATGGCTACACCTTC,CASSSKPTDRDGYTF
NA,TRBV29-1,NA,TRBJ2-5,TGCAGCGTCTCCGTCTGGAGGGGGCCCCAAGAGACCCAGTACTTC,CSVSVWRGPQETQYF
NA,TRBV6-6,once,TRBJ1-1,TGTGCCAGCTTGGTCAGGGTGAACACTGAAGCTTTCTTT,CASLVRVNTEAFF
NA,TRBV28,NA,TRBJ2-1,TGTGCCAGCAGTTTATCTGCCGGGTACAATGAGCAGTTCTTC,CASSLSAGYNEQFF
NA,TRBV28,few,TRBJ1-4,TGTGCCAGCAGTTTGGCAGGTCTTTATGAAAAACTGTTTTTT,CASSLAGLYEKLFF
TRBD1,TRBV7-2,NA,TRBJ2-7,TGTGCCAGCAGCCCGGACAGGGGGTCCTTGTACGAGCAGTACTTC,CASSPDRGSLYEQYF
TRBD2,TRBV30,NA,TRBJ2-1,TGTGCCTGGATTAGCGGGGCCTCCTACAATGAGCAGTTCTTC,CAWISGASYNEQFF
NA,TRBV9,NA,TRBJ2-2,TGTGCCAGCAGCGTAGCCGGACTAAGTAGAGGGTCCGGGGAGCTGTTTTTT,CASSVAGLSRGSGELFF
NA,TRBV6-5,NA,TRBJ1-5,TGTGCCAGCAGTTTTTCGTGGACAGATAGCAATCAGCCCCAGCATTTT,CASSFSWTDSNQPQHF
TRBD1,TRBV7-7,NA,TRBJ2-1,TGTGCTAGCAGCCCCGGGACAGGGGTTACTACCTACAATGAGCAGTTCTTC,CASSPGTGVTTYNEQFF
NA,TRBV2,NA,TRBJ1-1,TGTGCCAGCAGTGTTTACAGGTTGAACACTGAAGCTTTCTTT,CASSVYRLNTEAFF
TRBD1,TRBV11-2,NA,TRBJ1-1,TGTGCCAGCAGCTTACGGACAGGGTCCTTCACTGAAGCTTTCTTT,CASSLRTGSFTEAFF
NA,TRBV6-1,NA,TRBJ1-4,TGTGCCAGCAGTAGACAGGCCGCTAATGAAAAACTGTTTTTT,CASSRQAANEKLFF
NA,TRBV11-3,NA,TRBJ1-1,TGTGCCAGCAGCTTGGGGGCAGGCACTGAAGCTTTCTTT,CASSLGAGTEAFF
TRBD1,TRBV5-4,NA,TRBJ2-7,TGTGCCAGCAGCACTCGACAGGGTTCAGACGAGCAGTACTTC,CASSTRQGSDEQYF
TRBD1,TRBV18,NA,TRBJ2-7,TGTGCCAGCTCACCCCCGGGACAGTCCTACGAGCAGTACTTC,CASSPPGQSYEQYF
NA,TRBV30,NA,TRBJ1-3,TGTGCCTGGAGTGTGTGGAGGGGAGGTGGAAACACCATATATTTT,CAWSVWRGGGNTIYF
NA,TRBV5-4,NA,TRBJ2-7,TGTGCCAGCAGCTTCGTTGGGGCATCCGACTCCTACGAGCAGTACTTC,CASSFVGASDSYEQYF
NA,TRBV6-1,NA,TRBJ1-3,TGTGCCAGCCGACGTGGGGCCCGCTCTGGAAACACCATATATTTT,CASRRGARSGNTIYF
TRBD2,TRBV29-1,NA,TRBJ2-1,TGCAGCGTTCGTCGCGGGGGGGTTAATGAGCAGTTCTTC,CSVRRGGVNEQFF